A selection of T cell receptor beta chains follows, all from one sample in a study of blood T cells in healthy people across ages. In TCRdb, the 5' RACE reads were re-called with MiXCR into one record per CDR3 protein. Counted here are about a million distinct CDR3 sequences, roughly 43% occurring once; the ten biggest clones make up roughly 13%. Sequenced: blood. The receptors were sampled from a man aged 25 to 45 in good health. CDR3s include the opening cysteine and the closing phenylalanine or tryptophan. Each record gives: J gene, D gene, clone size, V gene, CDR3 DNA, CDR3 protein. A D gene is named only where the DNA matches it firmly. Clone size, where shown, is once, few, many, or a class for clones that have expanded.

J gene: TRBJ2-7; D gene: TRBD2; clone size: -; V gene: TRBV7-2; CDR3 DNA: TGTGCCAGCAGCTTAGGAGTTAGCGGGGACGAGCAGTACTTC; CDR3 protein: CASSLGVSGDEQYF
J gene: TRBJ1-1; D gene: -; clone size: -; V gene: TRBV20-1; CDR3 DNA: TGCAGTGCTATACGTACTGAAGCTTTCTTT; CDR3 protein: CSAIRTEAFF
J gene: TRBJ2-1; D gene: TRBD1; clone size: many; V gene: TRBV10-3; CDR3 DNA: TGTGCCATCATGGGACAGGGAAGGGACAATGAGCAGTTCTTC; CDR3 protein: CAIMGQGRDNEQFF
J gene: TRBJ2-7; D gene: -; clone size: -; V gene: TRBV4-1; CDR3 DNA: TGCGCCGGCAGCCAAGGCCTAGCGAGGAATGAGCAGTACTTC; CDR3 protein: CAGSQGLARNEQYF
J gene: TRBJ1-1; D gene: -; clone size: few; V gene: TRBV18; CDR3 DNA: TGTGCCAGCTCACCCAATACGAACACTGAAGCTTTCTTT; CDR3 protein: CASSPNTNTEAFF
J gene: TRBJ2-5; D gene: -; clone size: -; V gene: TRBV3-1; CDR3 DNA: TGTGCCAGCAGCCAAGGAGGTGTTGAGACCCAGTACTTC; CDR3 protein: CASSQGGVETQYF
J gene: TRBJ2-3; D gene: TRBD1; clone size: -; V gene: TRBV14; CDR3 DNA: TGTGCCAGCAGCCACCCAAGGTCGCGACAGGGTCGCACAGATACGCAGTATTTT; CDR3 protein: CASSHPRSRQGRTDTQYF
J gene: TRBJ2-7; D gene: TRBD1; clone size: -; V gene: TRBV7-6; CDR3 DNA: TGTGCCAGCAGCTTAGATCCGAGGGGGACAGGGTTACCCTACGAGCAGTACTTC; CDR3 protein: CASSLDPRGTGLPYEQYF
J gene: TRBJ1-1; D gene: -; clone size: -; V gene: TRBV7-9; CDR3 DNA: TGTGCCAGCAGCTTAGGGGGGCTAGGAGCTTTCTTT; CDR3 protein: CASSLGGLGAFF
J gene: TRBJ2-5; D gene: TRBD2; clone size: few; V gene: TRBV6-6; CDR3 DNA: TGTGCCAGCACCTCGGGGACTAGCGGGGGGACTCAAGAGACCCAGTACTTC; CDR3 protein: CASTSGTSGGTQETQYF
J gene: TRBJ1-6; D gene: -; clone size: -; V gene: TRBV7-9; CDR3 DNA: TGTGCCAGCAGCTCCCATACAACGGCGAAGTCTTCACCCCTCCACTTT; CDR3 protein: CASSSHTTAKSSPLHF
J gene: TRBJ2-5; D gene: -; clone size: few; V gene: TRBV12-3/TRBV12-4; CDR3 DNA: TGTGCCAGCAGACCTATACAGGGAAACCAAGAGACCCAGTACTTC; CDR3 protein: CASRPIQGNQETQYF
J gene: TRBJ2-3; D gene: TRBD2; clone size: -; V gene: TRBV5-1; CDR3 DNA: TGCGCCAGCAGCTTGGATGGCGGGGGGGCAAAAACAGATACGCAGTATTTT; CDR3 protein: CASSLDGGGAKTDTQYF
J gene: TRBJ2-5; D gene: -; clone size: -; V gene: TRBV28; CDR3 DNA: TGTGCCAGCAACCCTCCCACCCCGGGGCAAGGCCAAGAGACCCAGTACTTC; CDR3 protein: CASNPPTPGQGQETQYF
J gene: TRBJ2-7; D gene: TRBD1; clone size: -; V gene: TRBV7-9; CDR3 DNA: TGTGCCAGCAGCTCGTCCGGGACAGGGTCTTTCTACGAGCAGTACTTC; CDR3 protein: CASSSSGTGSFYEQYF
J gene: TRBJ1-5; D gene: -; clone size: -; V gene: TRBV6-8; CDR3 DNA: TGTGCCAGCATTCATCAGCCCCAGCATTTT; CDR3 protein: CASIHQPQHF
J gene: TRBJ2-3; D gene: TRBD2; clone size: -; V gene: TRBV28; CDR3 DNA: TGTGCCAGCAGTTTGGCTACTAGCGGGGGCCTAATTACAGATACGCAGTATTTT; CDR3 protein: CASSLATSGGLITDTQYF
J gene: TRBJ1-5; D gene: TRBD1; clone size: -; V gene: TRBV20-1; CDR3 DNA: TGCAGTGCTCAGACCGGGACAGGGGTATTAAGGAGCAATCAGCCCCAGCATTTT; CDR3 protein: CSAQTGTGVLRSNQPQHF
J gene: TRBJ1-6; D gene: -; clone size: -; V gene: TRBV6-1; CDR3 DNA: TGTGCCAGCAGTGAAGCGAAGAATTCACCCCTCCACTTT; CDR3 protein: CASSEAKNSPLHF
J gene: TRBJ2-1; D gene: -; clone size: once; V gene: TRBV7-2; CDR3 DNA: TGTGCCAGCAGCTTTCTCCATGAGCAGTTCTTC; CDR3 protein: CASSFLHEQFF
J gene: TRBJ2-7; D gene: -; clone size: -; V gene: TRBV4-3; CDR3 DNA: TGCGCCAGCAGCCAAGATACTAGTCCCTACGAGCAGTACTTC; CDR3 protein: CASSQDTSPYEQYF
J gene: TRBJ1-2; D gene: -; clone size: -; V gene: TRBV5-1; CDR3 DNA: TGCGCCAGCAGCTTTCCGGGACATCCGAACTATGGCTACACCTTC; CDR3 protein: CASSFPGHPNYGYTF
J gene: TRBJ2-3; D gene: TRBD2; clone size: -; V gene: TRBV11-2; CDR3 DNA: TGTGCCAGCAGCTTGCCGGGACTAGCGGGGGGGCTTTCGGCAGATACGCAGTATTTT; CDR3 protein: CASSLPGLAGGLSADTQYF
J gene: TRBJ2-7; D gene: -; clone size: -; V gene: TRBV20-1; CDR3 DNA: TGCAGTGCTAGATCAGGGAACTACGAGCAGTACTTC; CDR3 protein: CSARSGNYEQYF
J gene: TRBJ2-7; D gene: TRBD1; clone size: -; V gene: TRBV12-3/TRBV12-4; CDR3 DNA: TGTGCCAGTGATCAGGGGGAAGGCTTCTACAATGAGCAGTACTTC; CDR3 protein: CASDQGEGFYNEQYF
J gene: TRBJ1-5; D gene: -; clone size: -; V gene: TRBV9; CDR3 DNA: TGTGCCAGCAGCGTAGGTCGGGGGTACAATCAGCCCCAGCATTTT; CDR3 protein: CASSVGRGYNQPQHF
J gene: TRBJ1-2; D gene: TRBD1; clone size: -; V gene: TRBV9; CDR3 DNA: TGTGCCAGCAGCCCCGGGGACAGTTACTATGGCTACACCTTC; CDR3 protein: CASSPGDSYYGYTF
J gene: TRBJ1-6; D gene: -; clone size: -; V gene: TRBV4-3; CDR3 DNA: TGCGCCAGCAGCCAAGAGAGATTAGGGAATTCACCCCTCCACTTT; CDR3 protein: CASSQERLGNSPLHF
J gene: TRBJ2-3; D gene: -; clone size: -; V gene: TRBV2; CDR3 DNA: TGTGCCAGCAATGAGGCGGAAGCCACAGATACGCAGTATTTT; CDR3 protein: CASNEAEATDTQYF
J gene: TRBJ1-2; D gene: -; clone size: -; V gene: TRBV5-1; CDR3 DNA: TGCGCCAGCAGCTTAACTGTATCGAGTTCTAACTATGGCTACACCTTC; CDR3 protein: CASSLTVSSSNYGYTF
J gene: TRBJ2-7; D gene: -; clone size: -; V gene: TRBV19; CDR3 DNA: TGTGCCAGTAGTTACCGGGACGGTAAAAGCTCCTACGAGCAGTACTTC; CDR3 protein: CASSYRDGKSSYEQYF
J gene: TRBJ1-2; D gene: TRBD1; clone size: -; V gene: TRBV28; CDR3 DNA: TGTGCCGGCAGCTACCTCGGGACAGGAGAAAGAGCTAACTATGGCTACACCTTC; CDR3 protein: CAGSYLGTGERANYGYTF
J gene: TRBJ1-2; D gene: -; clone size: -; V gene: TRBV3-1; CDR3 DNA: TGTGCCAGCAGCCAAGGGGGTATGGGTGGCTACACCTTC; CDR3 protein: CASSQGGMGGYTF
J gene: TRBJ2-6; D gene: -; clone size: -; V gene: TRBV7-3; CDR3 DNA: TGTGCCAGCAGCGCCGAGCTATCTGGGGCCAACGTCCTGACTTTC; CDR3 protein: CASSAELSGANVLTF
J gene: TRBJ2-1; D gene: -; clone size: few; V gene: TRBV7-3; CDR3 DNA: TGTGCCAGCAGCTTATCTAGCGCTTCCAATGAGCAGTTCTTC; CDR3 protein: CASSLSSASNEQFF
J gene: TRBJ2-5; D gene: -; clone size: -; V gene: TRBV18; CDR3 DNA: TGTGCCAGCTCACAACAGGAAAACCAAGAGACCCAGTACTTC; CDR3 protein: CASSQQENQETQYF
J gene: TRBJ2-3; D gene: -; clone size: -; V gene: TRBV29-1; CDR3 DNA: TGCAGCGTCGACCGAGTCTCAGATACGCAGTATTTT; CDR3 protein: CSVDRVSDTQYF
J gene: TRBJ2-5; D gene: -; clone size: -; V gene: TRBV25-1; CDR3 DNA: TGTGCCAGCAGTGGACAGGCCGCCAGGATAGAGCAGTACTTC; CDR3 protein: CASSGQAARIEQYF
J gene: TRBJ2-1; D gene: TRBD2; clone size: few; V gene: TRBV6-1; CDR3 DNA: TGTGCCAGCAGTGCAGCGGGGGGGGCCTACAATGAGCAGTTCTTC; CDR3 protein: CASSAAGGAYNEQFF
J gene: TRBJ1-1; D gene: TRBD1; clone size: few; V gene: TRBV7-2; CDR3 DNA: TGTGCCAGCAGCCTCCCGGAGGACAGGGGAAACACTGAAGCTTTCTTT; CDR3 protein: CASSLPEDRGNTEAFF